This TCR beta chain appears in the sequencing data of a study of T cell responses to AZD1222 COVID-19 vaccine. From germline, CDR1 is WNHNN and CDR2 SYGVQD (reference sequence). Trimming cost V 5 bases and J 5 bases; bases outside gene matches: 11. This CDR3 contains 15 residues. General study results and limits: Rises in breadth and depth of Spike-specific TCRs came after two AZD1222 doses. Females made up more of the donors, who were largely white British, and clonal diversity may have come out too low.

As for this clone: Its antigen remains unidentified.

Profiling relied on immunoSEQ multiplex PCR, and the TCRdb table lists in-frame clones only, not all of them. The sample includes tens of thousands of clones, approximately 89% of them seen just once. The material was peripheral blood, obtained 28 days after the second AZD1222 dose. The chain recombines TRBV10-1 with TRBJ2-5, with TRBD1 matching over 7 bases. This clonotype was sampled from an adult who received the AZD1222 COVID-19 vaccine. DNA for the CDR3: TGCGCCAGCAGTCCTGACAGGGTCGGTGTGGAGACCCAGTACTTC. It yields the protein CASSPDRVGVETQYF.